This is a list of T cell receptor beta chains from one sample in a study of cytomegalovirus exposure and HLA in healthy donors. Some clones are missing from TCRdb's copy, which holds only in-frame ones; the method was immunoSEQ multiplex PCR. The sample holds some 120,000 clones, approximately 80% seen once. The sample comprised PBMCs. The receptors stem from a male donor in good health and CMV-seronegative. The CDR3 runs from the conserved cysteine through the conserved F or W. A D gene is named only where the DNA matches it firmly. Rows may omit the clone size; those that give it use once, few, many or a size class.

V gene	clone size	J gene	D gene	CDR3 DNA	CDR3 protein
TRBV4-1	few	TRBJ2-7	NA	TGCGCCAGCAGCCAAGAGCCCAGGGACTCCTACGAGCAGTACTTC	CASSQEPRDSYEQYF
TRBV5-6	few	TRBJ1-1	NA	TGTGCCAGCAGCCCCGGACTTACTGCCTCCGAAGCTTTCTTT	CASSPGLTASEAFF
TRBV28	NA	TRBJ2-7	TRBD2	TGTGCCAGCAGTCCCGCCGGGGGGTACGAGCAGTACTTC	CASSPAGGYEQYF
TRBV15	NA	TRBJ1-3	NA	TGTGCCACCAGCAGAGATCGGACTTCTGGAAACACCATATATTTT	CATSRDRTSGNTIYF
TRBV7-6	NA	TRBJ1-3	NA	TGTGCCAGCAGCTTAGCGCTTCATACAACCAATGGAAACACCATATATTTT	CASSLALHTTNGNTIYF
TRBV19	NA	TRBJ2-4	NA	TGTGCCAGTAGTATCACCAGTTCTCTAGCCAAAAACATTCAGTACTTC	CASSITSSLAKNIQYF
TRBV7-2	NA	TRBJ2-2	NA	TGTGCCAGCAGCAAACAGACAGCCACCGGGGAGCTGTTTTTT	CASSKQTATGELFF
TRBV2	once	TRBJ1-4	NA	TGTGCCAGCGGTGGGGGCTGGGATGAAAAACTGTTTTTT	CASGGGWDEKLFF
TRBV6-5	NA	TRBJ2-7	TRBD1	TGTGCCAGCAGTTCTTTCGGGACAGGGAGCTCCTACGAGCAGTACTTC	CASSSFGTGSSYEQYF
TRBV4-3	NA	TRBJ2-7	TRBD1	TGCGCCAGCAGCCAAGATCTGGACAGGGAAGGCGTCGAGCAGTACTTC	CASSQDLDREGVEQYF
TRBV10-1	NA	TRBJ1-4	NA	TGCACCAGCAGTGAGACAACAGGAGAAAAACTGTTTTTT	CTSSETTGEKLFF
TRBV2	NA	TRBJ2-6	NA	TGTGCCAGCGATATCGAGGGTTACGGCCTGACTTTC	CASDIEGYGLTF
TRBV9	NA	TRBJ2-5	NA	TGTGCCAGCAGCGTATTCGAGGGAGTCCAAGAGACCCAGTACTTC	CASSVFEGVQETQYF
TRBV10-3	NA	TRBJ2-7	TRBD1	TGTGCCATCAGAACCGGGACAGGGATGCTGTACGAGCAGTACTTC	CAIRTGTGMLYEQYF
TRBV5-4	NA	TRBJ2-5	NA	TGTGCCAGCAGCCCCGGGCAGGGTCAAGAGACCCAGTACTTC	CASSPGQGQETQYF
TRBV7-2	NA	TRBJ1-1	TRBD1	TGTGCCAGCAGCTTAATCACAGGGGTCCGAACTGAAGCTTTCTTT	CASSLITGVRTEAFF
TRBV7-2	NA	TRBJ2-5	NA	TGTGCCAGCAGCTTAGTCCCAGGACAAGAGACCCAGTACTTC	CASSLVPGQETQYF
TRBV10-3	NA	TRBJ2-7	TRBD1	TGTGCCATCAGAACCGGGACAGGGTACGAGCAGTACTTC	CAIRTGTGYEQYF
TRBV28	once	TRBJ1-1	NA	TGTGCCAGCAGCCCTTGGGGGGTAGGCACTGAAGCTTTCTTT	CASSPWGVGTEAFF
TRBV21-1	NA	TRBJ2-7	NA	TGTGCCAGCAGCAATCCCGGGACAGGGCCTCTTGTATGGAACGAGCAGTACTTC	CASSNPGTGPLVWNEQYF
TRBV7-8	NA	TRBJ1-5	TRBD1	TGTGCCAGCAGCTTAGCGTTAGGGGACAGGGGCGGGAATCAGCCCCAGCATTTT	CASSLALGDRGGNQPQHF
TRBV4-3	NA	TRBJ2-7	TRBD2	TGCGCCAGCAGCCAGGGGACTAGCGGAGCCTACGAGCAGTACTTC	CASSQGTSGAYEQYF
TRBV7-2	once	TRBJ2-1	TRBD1	TGTGCCAGCAGCCCCCAGGACAGGGTCTCCTACAATGAGCAGTTCTTC	CASSPQDRVSYNEQFF
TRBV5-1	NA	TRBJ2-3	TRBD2	TGCGCCAGCAGCCGGAACCTAGCGGGAAGGGGAGATACGCAGTATTTT	CASSRNLAGRGDTQYF
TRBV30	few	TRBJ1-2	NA	TGTGCCTGGAGTGTCCCCCGGGAGGGATATGGCTACACCTTC	CAWSVPREGYGYTF
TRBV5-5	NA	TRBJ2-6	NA	TGTGCCAGCAGCTTGGGATATCAGGGATTCGGCTCTGGGGCCAACGTCCTGACTTTC	CASSLGYQGFGSGANVLTF
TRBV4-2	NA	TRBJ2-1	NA	TGTGCCAGCAGTAGGGGGGGAGACTACAATGAGCAGTTCTTC	CASSRGGDYNEQFF
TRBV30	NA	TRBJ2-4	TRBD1	TGTGCCTGGAGTGACAGGGGTTTGGTCAAAAACAGTCAGTACTTC	CAWSDRGLVKNSQYF
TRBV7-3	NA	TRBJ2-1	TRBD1	TGTGCCAGCAGCTTAGTAGGGACAGGGGGCTTCAATGAGCAGTTCTTC	CASSLVGTGGFNEQFF
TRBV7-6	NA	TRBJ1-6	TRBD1	TGTGCCAGCAGCAAGGGACAGGGCCGCTCACCCCTCCACTTT	CASSKGQGRSPLHF
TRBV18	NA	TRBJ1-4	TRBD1	TGTGCCAGCTCACCCGCGGGACAGGGGTCTGAAAAACTGTTTTTT	CASSPAGQGSEKLFF
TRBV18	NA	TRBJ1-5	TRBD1	TGTGCCAGCTCACCAGAGACAGGGTTTCTTAGCAATCAGCCCCAGCATTTT	CASSPETGFLSNQPQHF
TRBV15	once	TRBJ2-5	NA	TGTGCCACCAGCCTGTTACAGGGAAGGGAGACCCAGTACTTC	CATSLLQGRETQYF
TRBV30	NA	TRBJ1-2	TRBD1	TGTGCCTGGAAAACAGGGGCGGTGGGTGGCTACACCTTC	CAWKTGAVGGYTF
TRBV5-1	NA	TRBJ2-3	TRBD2	TGCGCCAGCAGTATAGCGGGGGGGCCGGCAGATACGCAGTATTTT	CASSIAGGPADTQYF
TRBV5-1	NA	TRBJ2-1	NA	TGCGCCAGCAGCGTCCAACCGGTACACAATGAGCGGTTCTTC	CASSVQPVHNERFF
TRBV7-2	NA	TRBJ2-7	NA	TGTGCCAGCAGCTTAGATATCCCGGGACTTCAGACCTCCTACGAGCAGTACTTC	CASSLDIPGLQTSYEQYF
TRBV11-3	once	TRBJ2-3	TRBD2	TGTGCCAGCGCCCGGGGGGACTTAGGCACAGATACGCAGTATTTT	CASARGDLGTDTQYF
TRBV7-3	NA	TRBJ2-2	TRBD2	TGTGCCAGCAGCTCATACATCGGGGGGTCGGCCGGGGAGCTGTTTTTT	CASSSYIGGSAGELFF
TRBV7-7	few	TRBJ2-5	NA	TGTGCCAGCAGCCAACGCGGGATGGGGACCCAGTACTTC	CASSQRGMGTQYF
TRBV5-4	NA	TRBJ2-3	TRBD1	TGTGCCAGCAGTCGGGACAGGGCGAGCACAGATACGCAGTATTTT	CASSRDRASTDTQYF
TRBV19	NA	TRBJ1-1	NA	TGTGCCAGTAGTATAGGGCCAGGGGTTGCTGAAGCTTTCTTT	CASSIGPGVAEAFF